These 30 T cell receptor beta chains came from one sample sequenced in a study of blood T cell repertoires in COVID-19. TCRdb keeps only in-frame clones here, not all; method: immunoSEQ multiplex PCR. The sample has 200,000 to 250,000 clones, approximately 84% seen once. The material sequenced was peripheral blood. The receptors come from a woman older than 75 with COVID-19, enrolled during active disease.

This chain uses TRBV28 with TRBJ2-3, with D unresolved. Trimming removed 5 bases at V and 2 bases at J, with 14 bases between. CDR1 is MDHEN and CDR2 is SYDVKM in the germline V gene. The CDR3 totals 15 residues. For the CDR3, the DNA is TGTGCCAGCAGTACGAGTAGTACTACCACAGATACGCAGTATTTT. Amino acid sequence: CASSTSSTTTDTQYF. The variable domain in full, with the rest retrieved from reference TRBV28 and TRBJ2-3, is DVKVTQSSRYLVKRTGEKVFLECVQDMDHENMFWYRQDPGLGLRLIYFSYDVKMKEKGDIPEGYSVSREKKERFSLILESASTNQTSMYLCASSTSSTTTDTQYFGPGTRLTVL.

This clone came up once. Here the CDR3 reads CASSPEQGKGGTEAFF. CDR3 sequence (DNA): TGTGCCAGCTCACCCGAACAGGGGAAAGGGGGCACTGAAGCTTTCTTT. J is TRBJ1-1 and V is TRBV18, with 7 bases lining up with TRBD1. V lost 3 bases, J lost 4 bases, and 11 bases stayed unmatched. The CDR3 runs 16 residues. The V gene's germline CDR1 is KGHSH and CDR2 LQKENI.

The chain is built from TRBV5-1 and TRBJ1-4, with D perhaps TRBD1 (5 bases). This CDR3 has 15 amino acids. The germline CDR1 and CDR2 sequences are SGHRS and YFSETQ. V lost 1 base and J lost 3, with 10 bases in between. The CDR3 nucleotides read TGCGCCAGCAGCTTGCAGGGTATGCCTAATGAAAAACTGTTTTTT. It encodes CASSLQGMPNEKLFF.

The rearrangement links TRBV27 to TRBJ2-3; 7 nucleotides agree with TRBD1. Trimming removed 5 bases from V and 1 base from J; junction bases left unmatched: 9. Germline V gene sequence: CDR1 MNHEY, CDR2 SMNVEV (reference sequence). The CDR3 loop spans 16 amino acids. CDR3: CASSADRAVGTDTQYF. CDR3 DNA: TGTGCCAGCAGTGCAGACAGGGCAGTCGGCACAGATACGCAGTATTTT.

V is TRBV21-1 and J is TRBJ1-1. TRBV21-1 is assigned pseudogene status. There are 14 residues in the CDR3. The CDR3 reads CASSKRLGSTEAFF. The CDR3 nucleotides are TGTGCCAGCAGCAAACGGCTCGGGAGCACTGAAGCTTTCTTT.

The CDR3, as DNA: TGCGCCAGCAGCTTTGGAGCGAACCATCAGGGGCAGTTCTTC. Translated, it gives CASSFGANHQGQFF. The rearrangement joins TRBV5-1 to TRBJ2-1, with a possible D match to TRBD1 (5 bases). The CDR3 is 14 residues long. In germline, CDR1 is SGHRS, CDR2 YFSETQ. Trimming cost V 2 bases and J 12 bases, with 18 bases left between them.

CDR3 nucleotides: TGTGCCACCAGCGGACAGGGGGCGAGCGGCTACACCTTC. Translating gives CATSGQGASGYTF. V is TRBV24-1 and J is TRBJ1-2; 11 nucleotides match TRBD1. The V and J ends lost 7 bases and 8 bases, in that order; junction bases with no gene match: 5. The germline V gene encodes CDR1 KGHDR and CDR2 SFDVKD. The CDR3 length is 13 residues.

The chain joins TRBV5-4 to TRBJ1-6; D is undetermined. Trimming cost V 4 bases and J 1 base, with 3 bases left between them. Germline V lookup: CDR1 SGHNT, CDR2 YYREEE (reference sequence). There are 13 residues in the CDR3. The CDR3: CASSESYNSPLHF. The DNA of the CDR3 is TGTGCCAGCAGCGAGTCCTATAATTCACCCCTCCACTTT.

The J gene is TRBJ2-1, the V gene TRBV11-2; tentative D call: TRBD2 (5 bases). Between the trimmed V and J ends, which lost 4 bases and 9 bases, there was a span of 16 bases. CDR1 and CDR2 (germline): SGHAT, FQNNGV. There are 14 residues in the CDR3. Written as DNA, the CDR3 is TGTGCCAGCAGCTCCGGGATTAGATCTAGTGAGCAGTTCTTC. Protein sequence: CASSSGIRSSEQFF.

The chain links TRBV3-1 (or the pseudogene TRBV3-2) to TRBJ2-3; no firm D call. V was trimmed by 4 bases and J by 0 bases, leaving 14 bases between them. CDR3 length: 16 amino acids. Germline CDR1 and CDR2: LGHDT and YNNKEL (reference sequence). CDR3 amino acids: CASSPPLGSSTDTQYF. The CDR3 DNA reads TGTGCCAGCAGCCCCCCCCTAGGCTCTAGCACAGATACGCAGTATTTT.

This chain connects TRBV19 to TRBJ1-5; TRBD1 might be the D (5 bases). The CDR3 totals 17 residues. CDR1 is LNHDA and CDR2 is SQIVND in the germline V gene (reference sequence). Trimming removed 2 bases from V and 1 base from J, with 15 bases in between. The CDR3: CASSISRGGGSNQPQHF. The CDR3 region has the DNA TGTGCCAGTAGTATAAGTCGGGGGGGAGGCAGCAATCAGCCCCAGCATTTT.

The V and J genes are TRBV5-1 and TRBJ2-1, with 15 bases lining up with TRBD2. The germline gives CDR1 SGHRS, CDR2 YFSETQ. Trimming at V came to 4 bases and at J to 6 bases, leaving 8 bases not matched to a gene. CDR3 size: 17 residues. DNA for the CDR3: TGCGCCAGCAGCCCCCGCCGGGGACTAGCGGGAGGCAATGAGCAGTTCTTC. Translated, it gives CASSPRRGLAGGNEQFF.

The CDR3, as DNA: TGTGCCAGCTCACCCGGCCGGGGGGGCGTCGTAAAACTGTTTTTT. It is translated as CASSPGRGGVVKLFF. The chain joins TRBV18 to TRBJ1-4, with a weak D call TRBD1 (6 bases). The CDR3 extends over 15 amino acids. Trimming shortened V by 3 bases and J by 10 bases, and 18 bases separated the two germline ends. Germline V gene data show CDR1 as KGHSH and CDR2 as LQKENI.

This chain links TRBV6-1 with TRBJ2-7, with TRBD1 as a possible D gene (5 bases). This CDR3 has 14 residues. Germline V gene data show CDR1 as MNHNS and CDR2 as SASEGT. V shed 1 base and J shed 6 bases, with 13 bases lying between them. CDR3 in DNA: TGTGCCAGCAGTGAAGACAGGCCTCGGCCCGAGCAGTACTTC. This gives the protein CASSEDRPRPEQYF.

The rearrangement joins TRBV3-1 (or the pseudogene TRBV3-2) to TRBJ1-2; 8 bases are a match to TRBD1. Germline assignment: CDR1 LGHDT and CDR2 YNNKEL (reference sequence). Unmatched junction bases numbered 8, after V lost 4 bases and J lost 7 bases. The CDR3 has 14 amino acids. CDR3 sequence reads: CASSPLQGAGGYTF. The CDR3 bases are TGTGCCAGCAGCCCCCTCCAGGGGGCCGGTGGCTACACCTTC.

The rearrangement links TRBV5-1 to TRBJ1-1; no clear D. In germline, CDR1 is SGHRS, CDR2 YFSETQ. Trimming took 2 bases from V and 1 from J, leaving 9 bases between them. This CDR3 comprises 14 residues. In DNA, the CDR3 is TGCGCCAGCAGCTTCTTCGGGTCGAACACTGAAGCTTTCTTT. Protein: CASSFFGSNTEAFF.

The chain carries TRBV5-4 and TRBJ1-2, with 7 bases identical to TRBD1. Germline values: CDR1 SGHNT, CDR2 YYREEE (reference sequence). V shed 4 bases and J 6 bases; nucleotides not matched to a gene: 6. This CDR3 comprises 13 residues. The CDR3 loop is CASSLTGWDGYTF. In DNA form, the CDR3 reads TGTGCCAGCAGCCTGACAGGGTGGGATGGCTACACCTTC.

The CDR3 protein is CASSEAPSGLAPWYF. CDR3 nucleotides: TGTGCCAGCAGTGAAGCGCCTAGCGGGCTGGCCCCGTGGTACTTC. The rearrangement joins TRBV2 to TRBJ2-5; 8 nucleotides agree with TRBD2. Germline V CDR1 and CDR2: SNHLY, FYNNEI. Trimming cost V 0 bases and J 13 bases; bases outside gene matches: 13. The CDR3 sequence is 15 residues long.

This clone was seen once. V usage is TRBV24-1 and J usage is TRBJ2-1, with a possible D match to TRBD1 (5 bases). The CDR3 has 13 amino acids. Trimming removed 3 bases at V and 8 bases at J, with 10 bases between. Germline loops: CDR1 KGHDR, CDR2 SFDVKD. CDR3 amino acids: CATSDPGMDEQFF. DNA of the CDR3: TGTGCCACCAGTGATCCAGGGATGGATGAGCAGTTCTTC.

The rearrangement uses TRBV19 and TRBJ1-5; D is ambiguous. CDR3 length: 15 amino acids. V was shortened by 4 bases and J by 0 bases, with 10 bases between the two germline ends. CDR1 and CDR2 from the germline V gene are LNHDA and SQIVND (reference sequence). CDR3 bases: TGTGCCAGTAGTAAGACAAGGCTTAGCAATCAGCCCCAGCATTTT. Translating it yields CASSKTRLSNQPQHF.

The chain combines TRBV18 with TRBJ2-7; TRBD1 matches 7 bases. Germline V gene sequence: CDR1 KGHSH, CDR2 LQKENI. With V trimmed by 2 bases and J by 2 bases, 3 bases remained unmatched. This CDR3 region has 14 residues. The CDR3 here is CASSPRGQPYEQYF. CDR3 sequence (DNA): TGTGCCAGCTCACCAAGGGGACAGCCCTACGAGCAGTACTTC.

The V call is TRBV3-1 (or the pseudogene TRBV3-2), the J call TRBJ2-4; D is perhaps TRBD2 (5 bases). Germline lookup yields CDR1 LGHDT and CDR2 YNNKEL (reference sequence). The V gene lost 0 bases and the J gene lost 2 bases, with 8 bases spanning the gap. The CDR3 runs 15 residues. The CDR3 protein is CASSQELASKNIQYF. The CDR3 DNA sequence: TGTGCCAGCAGCCAAGAGCTAGCTTCCAAAAACATTCAGTACTTC.

The J gene is TRBJ2-5, the V gene TRBV11-3; D gene uncertain. Trimming took off 4 bases at V and 2 bases at J, with 5 bases between the two ends. The CDR3 loop spans 12 amino acids. CDR1 and CDR2 from the germline V gene are SGHNT and YENEEA. CDR3 sequence (DNA): TGTGCCAGCAGCTCCCTTCAAGAGACCCAGTACTTC. Translating gives CASSSLQETQYF. Looking up the rest from reference TRBV11-3 and TRBJ2-5 gives the full variable domain: EAGVVQSPRYKIIEKKQPVAFWCNPISGHNTLYWYLQNLGQGPELLIRYENEEAVDDSQLPKDRFSAERLKGVDSTLKIQPAELGDSAVYLCASSSLQETQYFGPGTRLLVL.

The chain carries TRBV2 and TRBJ2-1; 8 nucleotides line up with TRBD2. The CDR3 totals 13 residues. Germline V CDR1 and CDR2: SNHLY, FYNNEI. Trimming cost V 6 bases and J 7 bases; bases outside gene matches: 5. The CDR3 is CASSSSGQNEQFF. The CDR3 DNA reads TGTGCCAGCAGCTCTAGCGGGCAGAATGAGCAGTTCTTC.

This clone came up once. The V call is TRBV19, the J call TRBJ2-4; TRBD2 aligns across 7 bases. The CDR3 contains 14 residues. CDR1 and CDR2 (germline): LNHDA, SQIVND (reference sequence). Trimming cost V 4 bases and J 5 bases; bases outside gene matches: 5. For the CDR3, the DNA is TGTGCCAGTAGTACCGATCTAGCGGAAAACATTCAGTACTTC. As protein: CASSTDLAENIQYF.

Points on this clone: The same CDR3 is also encoded by other DNA sequences in this sample. This sequence joins TRBV15 and TRBJ2-7, with a possible D match to TRBD1 (5 bases). In germline, CDR1 is LNHNV, CDR2 YYDKDF (reference sequence). The V and J ends lost 0 bases and 6 bases respectively, with 6 bases between them. CDR3 length equals 12 residues. The CDR3 here is CATSRDRGEQYF. The CDR3 bases are TGTGCCACCAGCAGAGATAGGGGCGAGCAGTACTTC.

V gene TRBV3-1 (or the pseudogene TRBV3-2) combines with J gene TRBJ2-7, with 10 bases aligning to TRBD2. CDR1 is LGHDT, CDR2 YNNKEL, per germline (reference sequence). With V trimmed by 7 bases and J by 3 bases, 3 bases remained unmatched. This CDR3 has 13 residues. CDR3 protein: CASNPSGGYEQYF. The CDR3 nucleotides read TGTGCCAGCAATCCTAGCGGGGGCTACGAGCAGTACTTC.

This clone was counted once. The V gene is TRBV28, the J gene TRBJ1-1; the D is unclear. The length of the CDR3 is 12 residues. Germline V gene sequence: CDR1 MDHEN, CDR2 SYDVKM. V was clipped by 1 base and J by 6 bases, with 6 bases between them. The CDR3 nucleotides are TGTGCCAGCAGTTTATTGGGCGCTGAAGCTTTCTTT. Translated, it gives CASSLLGAEAFF.

This clone was observed once. The J gene is TRBJ2-3, the V gene TRBV9; 7 bases align to TRBD2. Trimming cost V 3 bases and J 1 base; bases outside gene matches: 8. Germline assignment: CDR1 SGDLS and CDR2 YYNGEE. CDR3 size: 16 residues. In DNA, the CDR3 is TGTGCCAGCAGCGCGGGCGGACTAGGAGGCACAGATACGCAGTATTTT. Translation: CASSAGGLGGTDTQYF.

The rearrangement uses TRBV5-1 and TRBJ2-1, with 13 bases lining up with TRBD2. V trimming: 5 bases; J trimming: 8 bases; junction bases outside the gene matches: 7. The CDR3 is 15 residues long. Germline loops: CDR1 SGHRS, CDR2 YFSETQ. The CDR3 sequence: CASRGTSGGADEQFF. The CDR3 nucleotides are TGCGCCAGCAGGGGCACTAGCGGGGGGGCCGATGAGCAGTTCTTC.